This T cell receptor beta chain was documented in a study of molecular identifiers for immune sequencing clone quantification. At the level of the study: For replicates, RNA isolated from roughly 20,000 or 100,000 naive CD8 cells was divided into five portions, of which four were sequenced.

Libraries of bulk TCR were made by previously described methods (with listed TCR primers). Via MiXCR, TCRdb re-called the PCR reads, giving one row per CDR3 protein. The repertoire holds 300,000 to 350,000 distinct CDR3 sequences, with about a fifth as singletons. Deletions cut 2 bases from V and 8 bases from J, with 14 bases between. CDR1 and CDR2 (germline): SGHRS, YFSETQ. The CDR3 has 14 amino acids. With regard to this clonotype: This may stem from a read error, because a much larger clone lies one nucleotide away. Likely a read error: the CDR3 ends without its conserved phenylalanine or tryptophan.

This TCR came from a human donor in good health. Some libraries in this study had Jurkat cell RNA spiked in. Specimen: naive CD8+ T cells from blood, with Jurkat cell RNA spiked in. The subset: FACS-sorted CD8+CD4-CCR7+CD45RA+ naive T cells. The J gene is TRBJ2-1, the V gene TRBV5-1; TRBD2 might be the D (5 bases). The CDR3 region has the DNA TGCGCCAGCAGCTTCAGTGGGTCCGGGGATGAGCAGTTCCTC. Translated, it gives CASSFSGSGDEQFL.